The next 5 T cell receptor beta chains were all read from a single sample in a study of blood T cell repertoires in COVID-19. The assay was immunoSEQ multiplex PCR, and TCRdb's table has in-frame clones only and misses some. The repertoire consists of about 340,000 clones, with approximately 86% occurring once and the leading ten covering under 8.5%. The source material was peripheral blood. These receptors came from a woman aged 55-69 years with COVID-19, enrolled during active disease.

This chain uses TRBV25-1 with TRBJ1-4; TRBD1 might be the D (6 bases). Germline CDR1 MGHDK, CDR2 SYGVNS. The V end lost 1 base, the J end lost 7 bases, and 10 bases lay between the germline ends. There are 14 residues in the CDR3. This CDR3 is CASSEWGQGEKLFF. The CDR3 DNA reads as TGTGCCAGCAGTGAATGGGGGCAGGGTGAAAAACTGTTTTTT.

The chain recombines TRBV6-6 with TRBJ1-5, with 10 bases identical to TRBD1. The germline CDR1 and CDR2 sequences are MNHNY and SVGAGI (reference sequence). Trimming removed 8 bases from V and 7 bases from J; junction bases left unmatched: 11. The CDR3 has 15 residues. This CDR3 is CASLLGQGLEQPQHF. CDR3 bases: TGTGCCAGCCTCCTGGGACAGGGGTTGGAACAGCCCCAGCATTTT.

The J gene is TRBJ2-3, the V gene TRBV6-5, with D possibly TRBD1 on 6 matching bases. This CDR3 contains 15 residues. The germline V and J ends were trimmed by 6 bases and 0 bases, with 13 bases remaining between them. Germline V gives CDR1 MNHEY, CDR2 SVGAGI. CDR3 DNA sequence: TGTGCCAGCAGGTCCGGGACACTTAGCACAGATACGCAGTATTTT. Encoded protein: CASRSGTLSTDTQYF.

This chain connects TRBV30 to TRBJ1-2; 9 bases agree with TRBD1. The CDR3 is 11 residues long. CDR1 is GTSNPN and CDR2 is SVGIG in the germline V gene (reference sequence). The trim removed 5 bases at V and 7 bases at J, leaving 2 bases unmatched. In nucleotides, the CDR3 is TGTGCCTGGGGGACAGGGATTGGCTACACCTTC. It specifies CAWGTGIGYTF.

This chain links TRBV18 with TRBJ1-1; weak D call: TRBD1 (6 bases). The germline V gene encodes CDR1 KGHSH and CDR2 LQKENI. CDR3 length equals 14 residues. The ends were cut back, 6 bases at V and 1 base at J, with 12 bases in the middle. The CDR3 sequence: CASSEQGRNTEAFF. CDR3 nucleotide sequence: TGTGCCAGCTCTGAACAGGGCAGGAACACTGAAGCTTTCTTT.